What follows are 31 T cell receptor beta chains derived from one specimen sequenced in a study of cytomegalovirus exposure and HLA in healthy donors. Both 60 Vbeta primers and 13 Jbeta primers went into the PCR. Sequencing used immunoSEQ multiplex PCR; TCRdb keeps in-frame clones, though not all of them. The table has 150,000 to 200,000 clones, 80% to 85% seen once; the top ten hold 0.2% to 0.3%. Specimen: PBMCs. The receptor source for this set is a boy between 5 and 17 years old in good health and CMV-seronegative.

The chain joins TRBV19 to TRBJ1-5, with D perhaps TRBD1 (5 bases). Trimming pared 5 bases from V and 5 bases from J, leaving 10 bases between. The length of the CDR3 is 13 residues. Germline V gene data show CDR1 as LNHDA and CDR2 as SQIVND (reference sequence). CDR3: CASSRGGDQPQHF. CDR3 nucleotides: TGTGCCAGTAGTCGTGGGGGGGATCAGCCCCAGCATTTT.

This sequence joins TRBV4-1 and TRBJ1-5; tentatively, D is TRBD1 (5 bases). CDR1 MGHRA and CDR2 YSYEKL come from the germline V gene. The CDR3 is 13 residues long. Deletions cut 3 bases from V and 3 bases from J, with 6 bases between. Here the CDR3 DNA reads TGCGCCAGCAGCCAGACAGACAATCAGCCCCAGCATTTT. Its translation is CASSQTDNQPQHF.

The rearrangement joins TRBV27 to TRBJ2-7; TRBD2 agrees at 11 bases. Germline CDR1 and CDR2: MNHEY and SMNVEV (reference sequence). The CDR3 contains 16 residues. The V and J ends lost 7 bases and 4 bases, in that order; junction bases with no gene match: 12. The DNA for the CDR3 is TGTGCCAGCACCCTCAGGGGGGGGACTAGCGGATACGAGCAGTACTTC. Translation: CASTLRGGTSGYEQYF.

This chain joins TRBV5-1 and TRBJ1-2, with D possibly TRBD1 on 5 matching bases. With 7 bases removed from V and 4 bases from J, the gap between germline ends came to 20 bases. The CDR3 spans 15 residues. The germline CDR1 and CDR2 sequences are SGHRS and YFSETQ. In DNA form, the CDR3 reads TGCGCCAGCCGAGGCAATACCAGGGTGGTCTATGGCTACACCTTC. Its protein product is CASRGNTRVVYGYTF.

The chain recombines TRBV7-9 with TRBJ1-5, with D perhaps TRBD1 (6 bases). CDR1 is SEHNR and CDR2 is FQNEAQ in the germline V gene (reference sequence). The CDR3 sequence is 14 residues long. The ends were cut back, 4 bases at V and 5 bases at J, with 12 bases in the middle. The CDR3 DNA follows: TGTGCCAGCAGCTCCACAGGGCCTGATCAGCCCCAGCATTTT. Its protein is CASSSTGPDQPQHF.

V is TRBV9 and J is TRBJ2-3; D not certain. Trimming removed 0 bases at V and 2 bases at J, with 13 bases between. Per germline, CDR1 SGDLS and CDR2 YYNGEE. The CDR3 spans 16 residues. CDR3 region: CASSVALAESTDTQYF. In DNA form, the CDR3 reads TGTGCCAGCAGCGTAGCTTTGGCGGAGTCCACAGATACGCAGTATTTT.

CDR3 coding DNA: TGTGCCAGCAGCCTTCGGGGGGTTTACGGTGAGCAGTTCTTC. This encodes CASSLRGVYGEQFF. V and J are TRBV7-2 and TRBJ2-1, with 7 nucleotides matching TRBD2. CDR3 length: 14 amino acids. Per the germline V gene, CDR1 is SGHTA and CDR2 is FQGNSA. Unmatched junction bases numbered 10, after V lost 5 bases and J lost 9 bases.

DNA for the CDR3: TGCGCCAGCAGCGGGGGCACCGGGGAGCTGTTTTTT. Protein product: CASSGGTGELFF. V is TRBV10-1 and J is TRBJ2-2; D might be TRBD2 (6 bases). Trimming left V 6 bases short and J 4 bases short, with 6 bases between. This CDR3 has 12 amino acids. Germline V gives CDR1 WNHNN, CDR2 SYGVQD (reference sequence).

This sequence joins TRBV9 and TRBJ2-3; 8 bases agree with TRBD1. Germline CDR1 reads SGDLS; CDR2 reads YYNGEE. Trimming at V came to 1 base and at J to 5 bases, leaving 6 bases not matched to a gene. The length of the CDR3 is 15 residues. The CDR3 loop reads CASSVQGALRDTQYF. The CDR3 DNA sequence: TGTGCCAGCAGCGTACAGGGGGCCCTACGAGATACGCAGTATTTT.

The CDR3 spells CASSPRQDNSGANVLTF. CDR3 DNA sequence: TGTGCCAGCAGCCCCCGACAGGATAACTCTGGGGCCAACGTCCTGACTTTC. The chain employs TRBV9 and TRBJ2-6, with a weak D call TRBD1 (6 bases). Germline CDR1 and CDR2: SGDLS and YYNGEE. This CDR3 has 17 amino acids. Trimming shortened V by 4 bases and J by 0 bases, and 14 bases separated the two germline ends.

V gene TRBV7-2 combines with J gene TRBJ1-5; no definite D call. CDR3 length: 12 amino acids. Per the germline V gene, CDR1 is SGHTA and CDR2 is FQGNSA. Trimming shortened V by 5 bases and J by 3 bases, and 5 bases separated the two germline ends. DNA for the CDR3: TGTGCCAGCAGCCCCCTCAATCAGCCCCAGCATTTT. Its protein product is CASSPLNQPQHF.

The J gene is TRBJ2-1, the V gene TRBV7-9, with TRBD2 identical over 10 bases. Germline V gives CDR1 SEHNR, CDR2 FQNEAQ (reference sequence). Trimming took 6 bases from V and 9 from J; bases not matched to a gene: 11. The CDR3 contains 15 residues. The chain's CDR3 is CASSVAGGQGGEQFF. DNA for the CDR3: TGTGCCAGCAGTGTAGCGGGGGGCCAGGGGGGTGAGCAGTTCTTC.

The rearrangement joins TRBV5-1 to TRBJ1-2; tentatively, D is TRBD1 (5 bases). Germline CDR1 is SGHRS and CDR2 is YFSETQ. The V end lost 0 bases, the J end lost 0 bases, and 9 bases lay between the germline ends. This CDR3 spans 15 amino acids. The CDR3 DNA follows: TGCGCCAGCAGCTTGGGACAGATACCTAACTATGGCTACACCTTC. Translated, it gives CASSLGQIPNYGYTF.

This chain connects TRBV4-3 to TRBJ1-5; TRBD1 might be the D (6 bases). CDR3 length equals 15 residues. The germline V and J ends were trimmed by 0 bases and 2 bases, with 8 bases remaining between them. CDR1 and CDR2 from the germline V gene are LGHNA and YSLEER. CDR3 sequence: CASSQDPGGNQPQHF. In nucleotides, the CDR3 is TGCGCCAGCAGCCAAGATCCAGGGGGCAATCAGCCCCAGCATTTT.

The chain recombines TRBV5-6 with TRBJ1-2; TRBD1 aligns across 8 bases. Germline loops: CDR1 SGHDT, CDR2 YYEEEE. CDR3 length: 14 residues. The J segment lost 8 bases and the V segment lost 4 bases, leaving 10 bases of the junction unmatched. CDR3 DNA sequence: TGTGCCAGCAGCCCGGACAGGGCCGGGGGGGGCTACACCTTC. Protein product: CASSPDRAGGGYTF.

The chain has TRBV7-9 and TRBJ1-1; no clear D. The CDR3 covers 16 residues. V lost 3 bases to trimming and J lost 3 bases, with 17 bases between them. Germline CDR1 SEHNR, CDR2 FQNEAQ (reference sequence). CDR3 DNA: TGTGCCAGCAGCTTCCGACTTCCCCGAGGGTACACTGAAGCTTTCTTT. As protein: CASSFRLPRGYTEAFF.

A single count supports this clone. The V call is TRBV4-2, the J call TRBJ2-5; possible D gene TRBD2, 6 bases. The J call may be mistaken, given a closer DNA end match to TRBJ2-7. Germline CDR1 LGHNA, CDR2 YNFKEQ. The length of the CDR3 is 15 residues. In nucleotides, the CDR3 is TGTGCCAGCAGCCAAGATCGGCAGGGAGGCTACGAGCAGTACTTC. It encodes CASSQDRQGGYEQYF.

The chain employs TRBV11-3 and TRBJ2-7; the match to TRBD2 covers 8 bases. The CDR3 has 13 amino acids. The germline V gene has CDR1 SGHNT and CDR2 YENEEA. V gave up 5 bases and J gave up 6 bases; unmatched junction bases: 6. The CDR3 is CASSPSGRSEQYF. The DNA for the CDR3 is TGTGCCAGCAGCCCCAGCGGGAGAAGCGAGCAGTACTTC.

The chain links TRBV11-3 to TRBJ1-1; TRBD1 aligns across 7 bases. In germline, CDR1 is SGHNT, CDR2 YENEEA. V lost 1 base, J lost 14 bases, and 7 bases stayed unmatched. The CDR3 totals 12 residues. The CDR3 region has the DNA TGTGCCAGCAGCTTAGGGGGGACAGATCTCTTCTTT. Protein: CASSLGGTDLFF.

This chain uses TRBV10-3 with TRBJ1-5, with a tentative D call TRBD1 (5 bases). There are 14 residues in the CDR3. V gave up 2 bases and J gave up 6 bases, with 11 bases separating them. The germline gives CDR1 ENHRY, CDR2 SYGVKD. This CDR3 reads CAISEGRVAQPQHF. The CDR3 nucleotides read TGTGCCATCAGTGAGGGCAGGGTGGCTCAGCCCCAGCATTTT.

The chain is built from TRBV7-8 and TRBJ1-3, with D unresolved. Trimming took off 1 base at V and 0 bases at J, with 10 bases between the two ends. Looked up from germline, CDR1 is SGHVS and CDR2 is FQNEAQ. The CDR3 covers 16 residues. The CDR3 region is CASSLVPGNSGNTIYF. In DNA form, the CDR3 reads TGTGCCAGCAGCTTAGTTCCCGGGAACTCTGGAAACACCATATATTTT.

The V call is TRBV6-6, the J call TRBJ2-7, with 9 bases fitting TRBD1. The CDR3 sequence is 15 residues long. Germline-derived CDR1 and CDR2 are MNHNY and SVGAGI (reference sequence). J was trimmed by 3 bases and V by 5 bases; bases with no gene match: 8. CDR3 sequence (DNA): TGTGCCAGCAGTAGAGGGACAGGGTTGGGCTACGAGCAGTACTTC. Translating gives CASSRGTGLGYEQYF.

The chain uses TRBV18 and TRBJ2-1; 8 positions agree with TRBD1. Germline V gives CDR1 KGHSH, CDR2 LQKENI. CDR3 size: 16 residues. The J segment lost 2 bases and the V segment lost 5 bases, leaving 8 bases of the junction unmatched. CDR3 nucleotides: TGTGCCAGCTCAGACAGGGGCGGTTTACCCTACAATGAGCAGTTCTTC. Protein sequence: CASSDRGGLPYNEQFF.

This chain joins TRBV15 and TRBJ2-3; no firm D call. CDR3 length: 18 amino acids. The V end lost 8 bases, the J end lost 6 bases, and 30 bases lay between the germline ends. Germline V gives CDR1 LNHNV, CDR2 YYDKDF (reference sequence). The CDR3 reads CATSPALAGYFDTDTQYF. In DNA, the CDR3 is TGTGCCACCTCTCCGGCCCTCGCAGGATATTTCGATACGGATACGCAGTATTTT.

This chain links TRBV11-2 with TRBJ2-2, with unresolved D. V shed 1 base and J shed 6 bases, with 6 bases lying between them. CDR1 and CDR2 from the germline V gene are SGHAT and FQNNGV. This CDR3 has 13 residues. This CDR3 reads CASSLAGPGELFF. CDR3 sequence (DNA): TGTGCCAGCAGCTTAGCGGGTCCCGGGGAGCTGTTTTTT.

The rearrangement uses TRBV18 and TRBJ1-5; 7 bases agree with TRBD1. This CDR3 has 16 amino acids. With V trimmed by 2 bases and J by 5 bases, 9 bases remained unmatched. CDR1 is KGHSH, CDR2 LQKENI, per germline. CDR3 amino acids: CASSPLGQGDHQPQHF. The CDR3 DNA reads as TGTGCCAGCTCACCATTGGGCCAGGGGGACCATCAGCCCCAGCATTTT.

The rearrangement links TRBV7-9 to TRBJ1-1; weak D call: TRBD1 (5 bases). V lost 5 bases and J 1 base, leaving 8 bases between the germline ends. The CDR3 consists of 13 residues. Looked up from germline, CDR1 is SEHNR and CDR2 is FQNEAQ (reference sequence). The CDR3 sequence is CASSHGGNTEAFF. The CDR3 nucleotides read TGTGCCAGCAGCCACGGGGGGAACACTGAAGCTTTCTTT.

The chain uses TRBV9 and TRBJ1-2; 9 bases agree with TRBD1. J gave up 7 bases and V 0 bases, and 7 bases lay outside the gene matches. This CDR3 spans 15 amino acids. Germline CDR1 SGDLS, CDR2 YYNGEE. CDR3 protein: CASSVATGGSGGYTF. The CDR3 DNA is TGTGCCAGCAGCGTAGCTACAGGGGGCAGTGGTGGCTACACCTTC.

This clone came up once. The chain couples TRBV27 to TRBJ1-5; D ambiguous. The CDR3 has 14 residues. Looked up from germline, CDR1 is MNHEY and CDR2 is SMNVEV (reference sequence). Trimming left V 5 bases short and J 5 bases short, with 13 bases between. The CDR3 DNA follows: TGTGCCAGCAGTAGGTCCGGGAGTTATCAGCCCCAGCATTTT. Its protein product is CASSRSGSYQPQHF.

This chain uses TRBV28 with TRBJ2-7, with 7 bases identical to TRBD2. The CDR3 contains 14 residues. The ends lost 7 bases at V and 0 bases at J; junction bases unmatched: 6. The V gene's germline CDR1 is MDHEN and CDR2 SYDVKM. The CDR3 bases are TGTGCCAGCACTTTGGGCGGGAGCTCCTACGAGCAGTACTTC. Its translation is CASTLGGSSYEQYF.

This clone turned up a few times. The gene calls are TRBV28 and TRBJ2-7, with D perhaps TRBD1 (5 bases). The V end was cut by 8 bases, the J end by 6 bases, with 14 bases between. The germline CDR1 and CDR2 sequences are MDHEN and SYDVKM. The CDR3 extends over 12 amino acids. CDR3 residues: CASQGEFGEQYF. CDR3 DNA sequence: TGTGCCAGCCAAGGGGAATTTGGCGAGCAGTACTTC. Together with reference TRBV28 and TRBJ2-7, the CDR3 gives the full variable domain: DVKVTQSSRYLVKRTGEKVFLECVQDMDHENMFWYRQDPGLGLRLIYFSYDVKMKEKGDIPEGYSVSREKKERFSLILESASTNQTSMYLCASQGEFGEQYFGPGTRLTVT.